These 22 T cell receptor beta chains originate from one sample sequenced in a study of blood T cell repertoires in COVID-19. Generated by immunoSEQ multiplex PCR, the TCRdb table keeps only in-frame clones and is missing some. The sample holds tens of thousands of clones; approximately 80% are singletons and the top ten take approximately 8.7%. The source material was peripheral blood. These receptors all come from a human donor in a cohort sampled during active COVID-19.

The V call is TRBV14, the J call TRBJ2-5; TRBD2 is a possible D gene (5 bases). Germline V gene sequence: CDR1 SGHDN, CDR2 FVKESK. This CDR3 is 18 amino acids long. The germline V and J ends were trimmed by 1 base and 5 bases, with 23 bases remaining between them. The CDR3 spells CASSQGGLISVGYETQYF. CDR3 coding DNA: TGTGCCAGCAGCCAAGGAGGACTGATATCGGTGGGGTATGAGACCCAGTACTTC.

The CDR3 sequence: CASSYQGVTDTQYF. In DNA form, the CDR3 reads TGTGCCAGCAGTTACCAGGGGGTCACAGATACGCAGTATTTT. The chain joins TRBV2 to TRBJ2-3, with TRBD1 matching over 7 bases. J gave up 2 bases and V 5 bases, and 4 bases lay outside the gene matches. The CDR3 totals 14 residues. The germline gives CDR1 SNHLY, CDR2 FYNNEI.

The genes are TRBV28 and TRBJ1-4; possibly TRBD1 for D (5 bases). Germline CDR1 is MDHEN and CDR2 is SYDVKM. The V gene lost 2 bases and the J gene lost 5 bases, with 6 bases spanning the gap. This CDR3 is 13 amino acids long. Here the CDR3 DNA reads TGTGCCAGCAGTTTAGACAGAAATGAAAAACTGTTTTTT. As protein: CASSLDRNEKLFF.

The chain is built from TRBV2 and TRBJ2-5; 10 nucleotides match TRBD2. J gave up 1 base and V 5 bases, and 4 bases lay outside the gene matches. Germline V lookup: CDR1 SNHLY, CDR2 FYNNEI. CDR3 length: 15 residues. CDR3 bases: TGTGCCAGCAGTACCGGGACTAGCGCCCAAGAGACCCAGTACTTC. It encodes CASSTGTSAQETQYF.

V and J are TRBV7-6 and TRBJ2-2, with 10 bases matching TRBD1. The length of the CDR3 is 16 residues. V was clipped by 4 bases and J by 5 bases; unmatched bases: 7. The germline V gene encodes CDR1 SGHVS and CDR2 FNYEAQ. DNA of the CDR3: TGTGCCAGCAGCTACCGAGACAGGGGGCGAACCGGGGAGCTGTTTTTT. Its protein is CASSYRDRGRTGELFF.

This sequence joins TRBV11-3 and TRBJ2-1, with D uncertain. Deletions cut 5 bases from V and 4 bases from J, with 15 bases between. This CDR3 contains 15 residues. Germline values: CDR1 SGHNT, CDR2 YENEEA. CDR3 residues: CASSGHSSSYNEQFF. Written as DNA, the CDR3 is TGTGCCAGCAGCGGTCACAGTTCCTCTTACAATGAGCAGTTCTTC.

The chain recombines TRBV6-5 with TRBJ1-1; 7 bases are a match to TRBD1. With V trimmed by 6 bases and J by 1 base, 5 bases remained unmatched. The CDR3 spans 14 residues. Germline-derived CDR1 and CDR2 are MNHEY and SVGAGI. CDR3 DNA: TGTGCCAGCAGGAAGGGGGCGGAGAACACTGAAGCTTTCTTT. Protein: CASRKGAENTEAFF.

J is TRBJ1-1 and V is TRBV2; 8 bases are a match to TRBD1. The CDR3 covers 14 residues. CDR1 and CDR2 (germline): SNHLY, FYNNEI. Trimming took 3 bases from V and 8 from J; bases not matched to a gene: 8. Here the CDR3 reads CASSDRTGPVEAFF. The CDR3 DNA reads TGTGCCAGCAGTGACCGGACAGGGCCTGTAGAAGCTTTCTTT.

This sequence joins TRBV27 and TRBJ2-7, with 9 bases matching TRBD1. The CDR3 has 15 residues. The J segment lost 3 bases and the V segment lost 2 bases, leaving 5 bases of the junction unmatched. Germline CDR1 and CDR2: MNHEY and SMNVEV (reference sequence). Here the CDR3 reads CASSLMGQGYYEQYF. The CDR3 DNA reads as TGTGCCAGCAGTTTAATGGGACAGGGATACTACGAGCAGTACTTC.

The genes are TRBV6-5 and TRBJ2-1, with TRBD2 matching over 9 bases. The germline V gene encodes CDR1 MNHEY and CDR2 SVGAGI. Trimming removed 10 bases from V and 10 bases from J; junction bases left unmatched: 14. CDR3 length equals 14 residues. CDR3 sequence: CATLAGAIIREQFF. CDR3 DNA sequence: TGTGCCACCTTAGCGGGGGCTATCATCAGAGAGCAGTTCTTC.

Note on this clone: Other DNA sequences in the same sample also yield this CDR3. The V and J genes are TRBV2 and TRBJ1-2; D gene unclear. With 5 bases removed from V and 2 bases from J, the gap between germline ends came to 6 bases. Germline V gives CDR1 SNHLY, CDR2 FYNNEI. This CDR3 region has 12 residues. Here the CDR3 reads CASSPRNYGYTF. DNA of the CDR3: TGTGCCAGCAGTCCCCGGAACTATGGCTACACCTTC.

The V and J genes are TRBV9 and TRBJ1-2; D perhaps matches TRBD1 (5 bases). Germline V gene data show CDR1 as SGDLS and CDR2 as YYNGEE. The CDR3 extends over 12 amino acids. Trimming removed 3 bases from V and 8 bases from J, with 11 bases in between. The CDR3 spells CASSEGSGGYTF. The CDR3 bases are TGTGCCAGCAGCGAGGGCTCAGGGGGCTACACCTTC.

The chain has TRBV19 and TRBJ1-1; 8 nucleotides match TRBD1. The CDR3 contains 14 residues. Unmatched junction bases numbered 7, after V lost 6 bases and J lost 4 bases. From germline, CDR1 is LNHDA and CDR2 SQIVND (reference sequence). The CDR3 region is CASRPDRGSTEAFF. The CDR3, as DNA: TGTGCCAGTAGGCCTGACAGGGGCAGCACTGAAGCTTTCTTT. The full variable domain, rest sourced from reference TRBV19 and TRBJ1-1, is DGGITQSPKYLFRKEGQNVTLSCEQNLNHDAMYWYRQDPGQGLRLIYYSQIVNDFQKGDIAEGYSVSREKKESFPLTVTSAQKNPTAFYLCASRPDRGSTEAFFGQGTRLTVV.

This clone occurred a few times. V and J are TRBV6-5 and TRBJ2-7; possibly TRBD1 for D (6 bases). Germline CDR1 MNHEY, CDR2 SVGAGI. The CDR3 runs to 15 residues. The V end was cut by 7 bases, the J end by 1 base, with 17 bases between. The CDR3 is CASTGQGIGSYEQYF. The CDR3 DNA is TGTGCCAGCACGGGGCAGGGGATAGGGTCCTACGAGCAGTACTTC.

The chain employs TRBV5-1 and TRBJ2-1, with 12 positions matching TRBD2. J lost 2 bases, V lost 0 bases, and 3 bases had no gene match. The germline gives CDR1 SGHRS, CDR2 YFSETQ. This CDR3 has 17 amino acids. DNA for the CDR3: TGCGCCAGCAGCTTGGCCCCTAGCGGGGGGGCCTACAATGAGCAGTTCTTC. This codes for CASSLAPSGGAYNEQFF.

V is TRBV7-6 and J is TRBJ2-3; the D gene is possibly TRBD2 (6 bases). V was shortened by 5 bases and J by 10 bases, with 10 bases between the two germline ends. CDR1 SGHVS and CDR2 FNYEAQ come from the germline V gene. This CDR3 spans 11 amino acids. For the CDR3, the DNA is TGTGCCAGCAGCCAATTAGCGGCGCAGTATTTT. Protein product: CASSQLAAQYF.

The V and J genes are TRBV6-5 and TRBJ2-7; TRBD1 is a possible D gene (6 bases). The CDR3 is made up of 14 amino acids. CDR1 is MNHEY and CDR2 is SVGAGI in the germline V gene. V lost 6 bases and J lost 4, with 16 bases in between. The chain's CDR3 is CASRSGQLLYEQYF. CDR3 DNA: TGTGCCAGCAGGAGTGGACAGTTGCTTTACGAGCAGTACTTC.

CDR3 coding DNA: TGTGCCTCGGCAGGGGGCCGCTCTGGGGCCAACGTCCTGACTTTC. Translating gives CASAGGRSGANVLTF. V usage is TRBV6-5 and J usage is TRBJ2-6; 8 nucleotides agree with TRBD1. The J segment lost 0 bases and the V segment lost 11 bases, leaving 6 bases of the junction unmatched. The CDR3 totals 15 residues. The germline V gene has CDR1 MNHEY and CDR2 SVGAGI.

This clone was seen more than once but under ten times. The chain has TRBV6-5 and TRBJ2-7; D is perhaps TRBD1 (6 bases). V was cut by 5 bases and J by 5 bases, with 7 bases left in between. Germline CDR1 is MNHEY and CDR2 is SVGAGI. The CDR3 runs 11 residues. This CDR3 is CASSRTDEQYF. The CDR3 DNA follows: TGTGCCAGCAGTAGGACAGACGAGCAGTACTTC.

This chain joins TRBV5-1 and TRBJ2-1; D is possibly TRBD1 (5 bases). Trimming cost V 1 base and J 5 bases, with 13 bases left between them. This CDR3 is built from 15 residues. CDR1 and CDR2 (germline): SGHRS, YFSETQ. DNA of the CDR3: TGCGCCAGCAGCTTGTACCAGGGTAGGGACAATGAGCAGTTCTTC. Translating gives CASSLYQGRDNEQFF.

As DNA, the CDR3 is TGTGCCAGCGGACTAGCGGGTGCGAGCTCCTACGAGCAGTACTTC. Translated: CASGLAGASSYEQYF. This sequence joins TRBV6-6 and TRBJ2-7, with TRBD2 matching 11 bases. Trimming cost V 8 bases and J 0 bases; bases outside gene matches: 6. The CDR3 contains 15 residues. CDR1 is MNHNY and CDR2 is SVGAGI in the germline V gene (reference sequence).

The J gene is TRBJ1-3, the V gene TRBV28, with D unclear. Germline V lookup: CDR1 MDHEN, CDR2 SYDVKM. The CDR3 spans 13 residues. V lost 1 base to trimming and J lost 2 bases, with 3 bases between them. CDR3 DNA sequence: TGTGCCAGCAGTTTATCGGCTGGAAACACCATATATTTT. Translated: CASSLSAGNTIYF.